The T cell receptor (beta chain) under discussion was sequenced for a study of CD8+ T cells in alopecia areata. Study-level results: The study found that many expanded lesional clones persisted in scalp and blood during tofacitinib.

This clone appeared a few times. Its antigen is undetermined. The germline CDR1 and CDR2 sequences are SQVTM and ANQGSEA. The CDR3 consists of 12 residues. The germline V and J ends were trimmed by 5 bases and 6 bases, with 12 bases remaining between them. Specified treatment: oral pan-JAK inhibitor, 5-10 mg twice daily. Samples from alopecia areata patients were lesional scalp punch biopsies and peripheral blood. Extraction and reverse transcription of RNA yielded cDNA as the sequencing template. Sequencing used immunoSEQ multiplex PCR; TCRdb keeps in-frame clones, though not all of them. The sample holds hundreds of thousands of clones, over 60% seen once.

The receptor comes from a human donor with alopecia areata. The sample consisted of CD4+ T cells sorted from blood, taken between weeks 43 and 45, from a patient treated with tofacitinib. This chain connects TRBV29-1 to TRBJ2-3; no definite D call. CDR3 nucleotides: TGCAGCGTTCCCCATCATGCGGATACGCAGTATTTT. This encodes CSVPHHADTQYF.